The rows below give T cell receptor beta chains drawn from one sample of a study of blood T cell repertoires in COVID-19. Produced via immunoSEQ multiplex PCR; TCRdb's table is partial and in-frame only. The sample lists roughly 130,000 clones, roughly 83% seen once, with around 12% in the top ten. The source material was peripheral blood. The receptor set was obtained from a woman in her 30s who had recovered from COVID-19. Each CDR3 is given with its conserved first and last residue. The D gene is left open where the match is weak. Rows may omit the clone size; those that give it use once, few, many or a size class.

CDR3 length: 14; J gene: TRBJ2-5; clone size: .; D gene: .; V gene: TRBV3-1/TRBV3-2; CDR3 protein: CASSQRTAQETQYF; CDR3 DNA: TGTGCCAGCAGCCAAAGGACAGCCCAAGAGACCCAGTACTTC
CDR3 length: 13; J gene: TRBJ1-6; clone size: few; D gene: .; V gene: TRBV7-2; CDR3 protein: CASRQGSDSPLHF; CDR3 DNA: TGTGCCAGCAGACAGGGTTCGGATTCACCCCTCCACTTT
CDR3 length: 15; J gene: TRBJ1-6; clone size: .; D gene: .; V gene: TRBV7-3; CDR3 protein: CASSPSGTSNSPLHF; CDR3 DNA: TGTGCCAGCAGCCCATCAGGGACATCTAATTCACCCCTCCACTTT
CDR3 length: 13; J gene: TRBJ2-7; clone size: .; D gene: TRBD1; V gene: TRBV25-1; CDR3 protein: CASSEGQVHEQYF; CDR3 DNA: TGTGCCAGCAGTGAGGGACAGGTCCACGAGCAGTACTTC
CDR3 length: 15; J gene: TRBJ1-4; clone size: once; D gene: .; V gene: TRBV3-1/TRBV3-2; CDR3 protein: CASSPTSGINEKLFF; CDR3 DNA: TGTGCCAGCAGCCCCACAAGCGGGATTAATGAAAAACTGTTTTTT
CDR3 length: 15; J gene: TRBJ2-2; clone size: .; D gene: TRBD2; V gene: TRBV28; CDR3 protein: CASSLGREGAGELFF; CDR3 DNA: TGTGCCAGCAGTTTAGGGCGGGAGGGAGCCGGGGAGCTGTTTTTT
CDR3 length: 16; J gene: TRBJ2-2; clone size: .; D gene: .; V gene: TRBV7-3; CDR3 protein: CASSWTGTANTGELFF; CDR3 DNA: TGTGCCAGCAGCTGGACCGGGACTGCCAACACCGGGGAGCTGTTTTTT
CDR3 length: 14; J gene: TRBJ1-1; clone size: .; D gene: .; V gene: TRBV5-1; CDR3 protein: CASSLESGEGEAFF; CDR3 DNA: TGCGCCAGCAGCTTGGAGTCCGGGGAGGGTGAAGCTTTCTTT
CDR3 length: 15; J gene: TRBJ2-1; clone size: .; D gene: .; V gene: TRBV19; CDR3 protein: CASSLGRGYGNEQFF; CDR3 DNA: TGTGCCAGTAGTCTAGGCCGGGGATATGGCAATGAGCAGTTCTTC
CDR3 length: 15; J gene: TRBJ1-1; clone size: .; D gene: TRBD1; V gene: TRBV5-1; CDR3 protein: CASSRDRTMNTEAFF; CDR3 DNA: TGCGCCAGCAGTCGGGACAGGACAATGAACACTGAAGCTTTCTTT
CDR3 length: 14; J gene: TRBJ2-1; clone size: .; D gene: .; V gene: TRBV2; CDR3 protein: CASSDGGPYNEQFF; CDR3 DNA: TGTGCCAGCAGTGACGGGGGGCCTTACAATGAGCAGTTCTTC
CDR3 length: 14; J gene: TRBJ2-5; clone size: .; D gene: TRBD1; V gene: TRBV2; CDR3 protein: CASRRQGTQETQYF; CDR3 DNA: TGTGCCAGCAGGAGACAGGGGACCCAAGAGACCCAGTACTTC
CDR3 length: 13; J gene: TRBJ2-7; clone size: .; D gene: .; V gene: TRBV6-5; CDR3 protein: CASSSNGDYEQYF; CDR3 DNA: TGTGCCAGCAGTTCGAACGGAGACTACGAGCAGTACTTC
CDR3 length: 15; J gene: TRBJ1-1; clone size: .; D gene: .; V gene: TRBV24-1; CDR3 protein: CATSDFDGGGTEAFF; CDR3 DNA: TGTGCCACCAGTGATTTTGACGGCGGAGGCACTGAAGCTTTCTTT
CDR3 length: 15; J gene: TRBJ2-1; clone size: .; D gene: TRBD2; V gene: TRBV20-1; CDR3 protein: CSASILAGGYNEQFF; CDR3 DNA: TGCAGTGCTAGTATACTAGCGGGTGGTTACAATGAGCAGTTCTTC
CDR3 length: 16; J gene: TRBJ2-1; clone size: .; D gene: TRBD2; V gene: TRBV24-1; CDR3 protein: CATSVGLAGDFDEQFF; CDR3 DNA: TGTGCCACCAGTGTTGGACTAGCGGGAGATTTCGATGAGCAGTTCTTC
CDR3 length: 16; J gene: TRBJ2-2; clone size: .; D gene: .; V gene: TRBV27; CDR3 protein: CASSFRRTDYTGELFF; CDR3 DNA: TGTGCCAGCAGTTTCCGGAGGACTGATTACACCGGGGAGCTGTTTTTT
CDR3 length: 14; J gene: TRBJ2-7; clone size: .; D gene: .; V gene: TRBV3-1/TRBV3-2; CDR3 protein: CASSQQDQGRGTYF; CDR3 DNA: TGTGCCAGCAGCCAACAAGATCAGGGCAGGGGTACGTACTTC